By frequency in the sample, the clone carrying this T cell receptor (beta chain) is medium-sized. Antigen: not known. This CDR3 spans 14 amino acids. The V gene lost 3 bases and the J gene lost 2 bases, with 10 bases spanning the gap. TRBV12-4/TRBJ1-2 clonotypes were amplified with adaptor-ligated barcode primers. TCRdb reprocessed the multiplex PCR reads with MiXCR, giving one entry per CDR3 protein. The data hold about 1,300 distinct CDR3 sequences, with around 21% observed a single time. Study conclusions and caveats: Tumor Tregs overlapped most with tumor, then blood, naive CD4+ cells. In terms of TCR gene usage, tumor memory CD4+ T cells clustered together with blood and lymph node memory CD4+ cells, as well as with lymph node naive CD4+ cells. Around 13% of tumor Treg sequences matched naive CD4+ cells.

CD25-based Treg depletion was applied to purified naive CD4+ T cells. This clonotype originated in a female donor with breast cancer. This rearrangement joins TRBV12-3 or TRBV12-4 to TRBJ1-2; no reliable D call. Sequencing was done on a sample of naive CD4+ T cells sorted from blood. The subset denotes: naive CD4+ T cells, CD4+CD45RA+CD25-. CDR3 DNA sequence: TGTGCCAGCAGTTTCCGGAAATTAAACTATGGCTACACCTTC. Residues: CASSFRKLNYGYTF.